Listed below are T cell receptor beta chains from one sample, sequenced in a study of regulatory T cells in long-lasting Graves disease. TCRdb re-derived calls from the multiplex PCR reads in MiXCR, one entry per CDR3 protein. The data contain 400,000 to 550,000 distinct CDR3 sequences, 15% to 20% of them singletons. These same data were also listed under a study on T cells in Graves' hyperthyroidism and ophthalmopathy.

Here the sequenced sample was peripheral blood mononuclear cells (PBMCs), taken at new diagnosis, from a patient treated with antithyroid drugs. The receptors originated from a woman aged 25 to 39 with Graves disease. CDR3s include the opening cysteine and the closing phenylalanine or tryptophan. D genes are given only for firm matches. Where a row states a size, it is once, few, many or the class of an expanded clone; other rows omit it.

j_call clone_size d_call v_call cdr3_length cdr3_nt cdr3_aa
TRBJ2-7 many . TRBV6-2/TRBV6-3 14 TGTGCCAGCAGTTACGGGCAATTCAGCTACGAGCAGTACTTC CASSYGQFSYEQYF
TRBJ2-1 few TRBD2 TRBV20-1 16 TGCAGTGCTAGCCTCGCTAGCGGGAGTTCTTACAATGAGCAGTTCTTC CSASLASGSSYNEQFF
TRBJ2-2 . TRBD2 TRBV2 16 TGTGCCAGCAGTGGGAGGGGAGGGCTAAACACCGGGGAGCTGTTTTTT CASSGRGGLNTGELFF
TRBJ2-7 . TRBD2 TRBV4-3 14 TGCGCCAGCAGCCAAGTGAGGCTAGCGGCCGAGCAGTACTTC CASSQVRLAAEQYF
TRBJ1-6 few . TRBV20-1 15 TGCAGTGCTTTTCCCTTGGGGACCCCCTTTTCACCCCTCCACTTT CSAFPLGTPFSPLHF
TRBJ1-1 few . TRBV2 13 TGTGCCAGCAGTTCCCACAAGAACACTGAAGCTTTCTTT CASSSHKNTEAFF
TRBJ1-2 few . TRBV28 12 TGTGCCAGCTTTCGGGGGGCCGATGGCTACACCTTC CASFRGADGYTF
TRBJ2-7 many TRBD2 TRBV6-1 14 TGTGCCAGCAGTCGGGGGGGACTCTCCTACGAGCAGTACTTC CASSRGGLSYEQYF
TRBJ2-1 many TRBD2 TRBV2 18 TGTGCCAGCAGTGACTTGGGACTAGCGGGAGTTCGGGGGGATGAGCAGTTCTTC CASSDLGLAGVRGDEQFF
TRBJ2-2 many TRBD2 TRBV5-1 17 TGCGCCAGCAGCTTTGGCCTAGCGGGATTGTACACCGGGGAGCTGTTTTTT CASSFGLAGLYTGELFF
TRBJ2-1 . TRBD1 TRBV28 17 TGTGCCAGCAGTTTCGGGACAGGGTATGTGTCGAGCAATGAGCAGTTCTTC CASSFGTGYVSSNEQFF
TRBJ2-7 many . TRBV2 14 TGTGCCAGCAAAACAGAACGGAGGGCCTACGAGCAGTACTTC CASKTERRAYEQYF
TRBJ2-4 . . TRBV29-1 13 TGCAGCGTTGGGACGGGCGTGGGATACATTCAGTACTTC CSVGTGVGYIQYF
TRBJ2-4 many . TRBV18 15 TGTGCCAGCTCACCACCGACAGGCCCGAAAAACATTCAGTACTTC CASSPPTGPKNIQYF
TRBJ2-1 . TRBD2 TRBV10-1 16 TGCGCCAGCAGTGAGTCTATTGGCGGGAGGGCCGGTGAGCAGTTCTTC CASSESIGGRAGEQFF
TRBJ1-1 many TRBD1 TRBV6-1 14 TGTGCCAGCAGAGACAGGGACAGAAACACTGAAGCTTTCTTT CASRDRDRNTEAFF
TRBJ2-1 many TRBD2 TRBV20-1 17 TGCAGTGCTAGAGATTTGCTCTCGGGGGGCTCCTACAATGAGCAGTTCTTC CSARDLLSGGSYNEQFF
TRBJ2-2 many TRBD2 TRBV12-3/TRBV12-4 16 TGTGCCAGCAGTCATAGCGGGAGAGGGGGCACCGGGGAGCTGTTTTTT CASSHSGRGGTGELFF
TRBJ2-4 . . TRBV29-1 11 TGCAGTGTCCAGACCAAAAACATTCAGTACTTC CSVQTKNIQYF
TRBJ2-7 many . TRBV15 16 TGTGCCACCAGCAGAGATATCGGACAGCCCACCTACGAGCAGTACTTC CATSRDIGQPTYEQYF
TRBJ2-7 . . TRBV6-1 12 TGTGCCAGCAGCCCACGGCGGAGCGAGCAGTACTTC CASSPRRSEQYF
TRBJ1-5 few . TRBV28 15 TGTGCCACCGACCCCTTAGGACGGAGCAATCAGCCCCAGCATTTT CATDPLGRSNQPQHF
TRBJ2-7 few . TRBV4-1 14 TGCGCCAGCAGCCAAGATATACAGGACTACGAGCAGTACTTC CASSQDIQDYEQYF
TRBJ2-2 many TRBD2 TRBV5-1 17 TGCGCCAGCAGCCCGAGTAGCGGGAGCGCTGACACCGGGGAGCTGTTTTTT CASSPSSGSADTGELFF
TRBJ2-1 many TRBD2 TRBV6-2/TRBV6-3 15 TGTGCCAGCAGCTACACTAGCGGGTCAATGAAGCAGCAGTTCTTC CASSYTSGSMKQQFF
TRBJ2-7 . . TRBV7-8 16 TGTGCCAGCAGCTTAATGGGTCTTGGCGATCCCCGGGAGCAGTACTTC CASSLMGLGDPREQYF
TRBJ2-2 . TRBD1 TRBV6-4 14 TGTGCCAGCAGCCGGGACAGAGTCACCGGGGAGCTGTTTTTT CASSRDRVTGELFF
TRBJ2-7 many TRBD2 TRBV18 19 TGTGCCAGCTCACGGCAGGGACTAGCGACCCGAACGGGCTCCTACGAGCAGTACTTC CASSRQGLATRTGSYEQYF
TRBJ2-3 many . TRBV27 13 TGTGCCAGCAGTTTTATAGGGGAGGTTACGCAGTATTTT CASSFIGEVTQYF
TRBJ2-1 many TRBD1 TRBV18 16 TGTGCCAGCTCACCAGCGGGACAGGACAGGGCCTATGAGCAGTTCTTC CASSPAGQDRAYEQFF
TRBJ2-5 many . TRBV18 14 TGTGCCAGCTCACCACCGTACAGAGGAGAGACCCAGTACTTC CASSPPYRGETQYF
TRBJ2-1 . . TRBV29-1 13 TGCAGCGTATCCCGACAGTCCTACAATGAGCAGTTCTTC CSVSRQSYNEQFF
TRBJ2-5 many TRBD2 TRBV27 15 TGTGCCAGCAGTTCGACTAGCGGGAGGGAAGAGACCCAGTACTTC CASSSTSGREETQYF
TRBJ1-1 many . TRBV6-5 11 TGTGCCAGCAGTTATGGTCACGAAGCTTTCTTT CASSYGHEAFF
TRBJ2-1 many TRBD1 TRBV2 15 TGTGCCAGCAGCGAGGAGGGACAGGGTTACAATGAGCAGTTCTTC CASSEEGQGYNEQFF
TRBJ2-3 many . TRBV28 14 TGTGCCAGCAGAGAAGGGCACCGGGGAGATACGCAGTATTTT CASREGHRGDTQYF
TRBJ1-4 few TRBD1 TRBV20-1 15 TGCAGTGCTAGAGAGCCGGGACAGTCTAATGAAAAACTGTTTTTT CSAREPGQSNEKLFF
TRBJ2-2 . . TRBV10-2 13 TGCGCCAGCGGGGGGCGTGGTACCGGGGAGCTGTTTTTT CASGGRGTGELFF
TRBJ2-7 many . TRBV18 14 TGTGCCAGCTCACTTGCAGAGCCCCTTCACGAGCAGTACTTC CASSLAEPLHEQYF
TRBJ2-1 few . TRBV24-1 13 TGTGCCACCAGTGATTTGTGGAGGGATGAGCAGTTCTTC CATSDLWRDEQFF
TRBJ2-1 many . TRBV13 15 TGTGCCAGCAGCCCAAGGGGGGGACCCTACAATGAGCAGTTCTTC CASSPRGGPYNEQFF
TRBJ2-1 few TRBD2 TRBV9 15 TGTGCCAGCAGCGTTAGCGGGAGGGCACTCAATGAGCAGTTCTTC CASSVSGRALNEQFF
TRBJ2-7 many TRBD1 TRBV27 13 TGTGCCAGCATAGCCGGACAGGGAGGAGAGCAGTACTTC CASIAGQGGEQYF
TRBJ1-1 many TRBD1 TRBV11-2 15 TGTGCCAGCAGCCCCTCGGGACAGCGAAGGACTGAAGCTTTCTTT CASSPSGQRRTEAFF
TRBJ2-2 . TRBD2 TRBV28 20 TGTGCCAGCAGTTCTACCTCCGGACTAGCGGGAGGGCCGGGCACCGGGGAGCTGTTTTTT CASSSTSGLAGGPGTGELFF
TRBJ2-4 few TRBD1 TRBV19 14 TGTGCCAGTAGGCCCGGGACAGGGGACTTCATTCAGTACTTC CASRPGTGDFIQYF
TRBJ2-7 few . TRBV5-1 15 TGCGCCAGCAGCTTACGTAGAGGGAGCTCCTACGAGCAGTACTTC CASSLRRGSSYEQYF
TRBJ2-3 many . TRBV6-2/TRBV6-3 17 TGTGCCAGCAGTAACCTCCGGGACTCAACTAGCACAGATACGCAGTATTTT CASSNLRDSTSTDTQYF
TRBJ1-5 many . TRBV5-6 18 TGTGCCAGCAGCTTGGCCAGCGTCCCCTCTTATAATAATCAGCCCCAGCATTTT CASSLASVPSYNNQPQHF
TRBJ1-1 many TRBD1 TRBV18 16 TGTGCCAGCTCACCTACCGGGACAGGGTTGGGCACTGAAGCTTTCTTT CASSPTGTGLGTEAFF
TRBJ2-5 many TRBD1 TRBV7-9 14 TGTGCCAGCGGGCGGGACAGGGCGTCGGAGACCCAGTACTTC CASGRDRASETQYF
TRBJ2-1 many TRBD1 TRBV14 18 TGTGCCAGCAGCCAAGATGAATGGGGACAGGTAGCATTCGGAGAGCAGTTCTTC CASSQDEWGQVAFGEQFF
TRBJ1-1 many . TRBV7-9 15 TGTGCCAGCAGTTTAGTAACAGGGTTTGGCACTGAAGCTTTCTTT CASSLVTGFGTEAFF
TRBJ1-2 . . TRBV6-2/TRBV6-3 9 TGTGCCAGCAAAGCGGCCGGCACCTTC CASKAAGTF
TRBJ2-2 once TRBD2 TRBV7-2 17 TGTGCCAGCAGCTCCTTTCGCGGGAGGGCGAACACCGGGGAGCTGTTTTTT CASSSFRGRANTGELFF
TRBJ2-3 many . TRBV7-7 14 TGTGCTAGCTCTCGCGGCGGGGACACAGATACGCAGTATTTT CASSRGGDTDTQYF
TRBJ2-7 many . TRBV4-2 15 TGTGCCAGCAGCCCAAGGGCTGGGGATGTTTACGAGCAGTACTTC CASSPRAGDVYEQYF
TRBJ2-7 many . TRBV11-1 15 TGTGCCAGCAGCCAGGGGCCTTTCGAGGGATACGAGCAGTACTTC CASSQGPFEGYEQYF
TRBJ2-1 many . TRBV28 16 TGTGCCAGCTTGGGTTACAGCATACACTCCTACAATGAGCAGTTCTTC CASLGYSIHSYNEQFF
TRBJ2-2 many . TRBV11-2 16 TGTGCCAGCAGCCCAGGATGGGGTGGCGACACCGGGGAGCTGTTTTTT CASSPGWGGDTGELFF